Below, 19 T cell receptor beta chains from the same sample are listed, as sequenced in a study of blood T cell repertoires in COVID-19. The method was immunoSEQ multiplex PCR; TCRdb's version includes in-frame clones alone and lacks a portion of them. Here the sample spans approximately 280,000 clones, approximately 88% being singletons. The sample taken for sequencing was peripheral blood. The source is a man aged 18 to 29 with active or convalescent COVID-19.

The chain recombines TRBV6-2 or TRBV6-3 with TRBJ1-1; 11 bases fit TRBD1. Germline V gene sequence: CDR1 MNHEY, CDR2 SVGEGT. The junction had 7 bases not matched to a gene; V was cut back by 0 bases and J by 1 base. The CDR3 consists of 18 residues. CDR3 DNA: TGTGCCAGCAGTTACTCACCGGGACAGGGGGTTTGGAACACTGAAGCTTTCTTT. It specifies CASSYSPGQGVWNTEAFF.

The V and J genes are TRBV19 and TRBJ2-5; weak D call: TRBD1 (5 bases). The CDR3 is 12 residues long. Germline V gene sequence: CDR1 LNHDA, CDR2 SQIVND (reference sequence). Trimming removed 7 bases from V and 4 bases from J, with 10 bases in between. DNA for the CDR3: TGTGCCAGTAAGGGGCAGACAGAGACCCAGTACTTC. Translating it yields CASKGQTETQYF.

This clone was observed once. The chain joins TRBV18 to TRBJ1-2, with 9 bases that match TRBD1. CDR1 and CDR2 from the germline V gene are KGHSH and LQKENI. The CDR3 runs to 14 residues. Trimming at V came to 3 bases and at J to 6 bases, leaving 5 bases not matched to a gene. This CDR3 reads CASSPADRGNGYTF. The DNA of the CDR3 is TGTGCCAGCTCACCGGCCGACAGGGGGAATGGCTACACCTTC.

The CDR3 protein is CASSHPTGIDGYTF. The DNA for the CDR3 is TGTGCCAGCAGCCACCCGACAGGGATCGATGGCTACACCTTC. The V gene is TRBV5-4, the J gene TRBJ1-2; 7 bases match TRBD1. Per the germline V gene, CDR1 is SGHNT and CDR2 is YYREEE (reference sequence). The CDR3 consists of 14 residues. V dropped 4 bases and J dropped 6; count of bases not matched to a gene: 9.

The gene calls are TRBV25-1 and TRBJ2-1, with D possibly TRBD2 on 7 matching bases. In germline, CDR1 is MGHDK, CDR2 SYGVNS. The CDR3 covers 17 residues. The V and J ends lost 4 bases and 2 bases respectively, with 18 bases between them. CDR3 bases: TGTGCCAGCAGTGGGAGTCGAGGGGGGGTAACCTACAATGAGCAGTTCTTC. The encoded protein is CASSGSRGGVTYNEQFF.

J is TRBJ1-5 and V is TRBV12-3 or TRBV12-4, with TRBD1 as a possible D gene (6 bases). The ends were cut back, 5 bases at V and 4 bases at J, with 9 bases in the middle. The CDR3 length is 13 residues. CDR3 amino acids: CASSRTVNQPQHF. The CDR3 nucleotides read TGTGCCAGCAGTCGGACAGTTAATCAGCCCCAGCATTTT.

V is TRBV12-5 and J is TRBJ2-2; the match to TRBD1 covers 8 bases. The CDR3 contains 16 residues. Germline CDR1 and CDR2: LGHNT and FRNRAP. With V trimmed by 3 bases and J by 1 base, 4 bases remained unmatched. Here the CDR3 reads CASGFGTGENTGELFF. Written as DNA, the CDR3 is TGTGCTAGTGGTTTTGGGACAGGAGAGAACACCGGGGAGCTGTTTTTT.

The V and J genes are TRBV6-1 and TRBJ1-5; D is uncertain. The CDR3 has 15 residues. V lost 1 base to trimming and J lost 3 bases, with 10 bases between them. Germline V gives CDR1 MNHNS, CDR2 SASEGT. CDR3 residues: CASSEEDGDNQPQHF. As DNA, the CDR3 is TGTGCCAGCAGTGAAGAAGACGGGGACAATCAGCCCCAGCATTTT.

The chain is built from TRBV4-1 and TRBJ1-1; D is uncertain. Germline CDR1 reads MGHRA; CDR2 reads YSYEKL. The CDR3 contains 14 residues. The V gene lost 2 bases and the J gene lost 3 bases, with 10 bases spanning the gap. Here the CDR3 DNA reads TGCGCCAGCAGCCAAAGCTCGCCTCACACTGAAGCTTTCTTT. Amino acid sequence: CASSQSSPHTEAFF.

This clone appeared a few times. The gene calls are TRBV4-3 and TRBJ2-3; 9 bases match TRBD2. Looked up from germline, CDR1 is LGHNA and CDR2 is YSLEER. This CDR3 is built from 15 residues. Trimming cost V 0 bases and J 4 bases; bases outside gene matches: 2. The CDR3 loop reads CASSQERGGADTQYF. The CDR3 coding sequence is TGCGCCAGCAGCCAAGAGCGGGGGGGGGCAGATACGCAGTATTTT.

The gene calls are TRBV6-6 and TRBJ1-4, with a tentative D call TRBD1 (5 bases). The CDR3 is made up of 13 amino acids. Trimming cost V 2 bases and J 8 bases, with 9 bases left between them. The germline V gene has CDR1 MNHNY and CDR2 SVGAGI (reference sequence). The CDR3: CASSYRDSEKLFF. In DNA, the CDR3 is TGTGCCAGCAGTTACCGGGACTCAGAAAAACTGTTTTTT.

The V and J genes are TRBV7-2 and TRBJ2-3, with TRBD2 matching 12 bases. This CDR3 has 15 residues. Germline-derived CDR1 and CDR2 are SGHTA and FQGNSA. J lost 6 bases, V lost 6 bases, and 7 bases had no gene match. The CDR3 coding sequence is TGTGCCAGCAGAAAACTCCTAGCGGGGGGGGATACGCAGTATTTT. Residues: CASRKLLAGGDTQYF. The entire variable domain, with the rest obtained from reference TRBV7-2 and TRBJ2-3, is as follows: GAGVSQSPSNKVTEKGKDVELRCDPISGHTALYWYRQSLGQGLEFLIYFQGNSAPDKSGLPSDRFSAERTGGSVSTLTIQRTQQEDSAVYLCASRKLLAGGDTQYFGPGTRLTVL.

This clone was observed once. The chain is built from TRBV5-4 and TRBJ1-4; D gene unclear. The CDR3 is 15 amino acids. The germline CDR1 and CDR2 sequences are SGHNT and YYREEE (reference sequence). The V end lost 1 base, the J end lost 9 bases, and 16 bases lay between the germline ends. For the CDR3, the DNA is TGTGCCAGCAGCTTGTTGTCCGGAGAATCTCAAAAACTGTTTTTT. Residues: CASSLLSGESQKLFF.

For the CDR3, the DNA is TGTGCTAGTGGTTCCCCCCCCGCCATATATTTT. Its translation is CASGSPPAIYF. V and J are TRBV12-5 and TRBJ1-3; D ambiguous. The CDR3 runs to 11 residues. Germline-derived CDR1 and CDR2 are LGHNT and FRNRAP. V lost 4 bases to trimming and J lost 11 bases, with 9 bases between them.

The rearrangement uses TRBV5-6 and TRBJ2-3; 12 bases line up with TRBD2. CDR3 size: 17 residues. CDR1 is SGHDT and CDR2 is YYEEEE in the germline V gene. J was trimmed by 0 bases and V by 2 bases; bases with no gene match: 4. CDR3: CASSLRTSGDSTDTQYF. The CDR3 bases are TGTGCCAGCAGCTTACGGACTAGCGGGGATAGCACAGATACGCAGTATTTT.

The CDR3 sequence is CASSFGGGHTYNEQFF. The CDR3, as DNA: TGTGCCAGCAGCTTTGGCGGGGGCCACACCTACAATGAGCAGTTCTTC. The V and J genes are TRBV5-4 and TRBJ2-1; D perhaps matches TRBD2 (7 bases). CDR3 length equals 16 residues. Germline CDR1 reads SGHNT; CDR2 reads YYREEE (reference sequence). V lost 2 bases, J lost 2 bases, and 14 bases lay in between.

Note on this clone: The same CDR3 can be traced to other DNA sequences in this sample. The chain couples TRBV7-9 to TRBJ1-6; TRBD1 matches 7 bases. This CDR3 is built from 14 residues. Germline CDR1 is SEHNR and CDR2 is FQNEAQ (reference sequence). With 3 bases clipped from V and 6 bases from J, the junction kept 2 bases outside the gene matches. The CDR3: CASSLGQINSPLHF. In nucleotides, the CDR3 is TGTGCCAGCAGCTTGGGACAGATTAATTCACCCCTCCACTTT. Looking up the rest from reference TRBV7-9 and TRBJ1-6 gives the full variable domain: DTGVSQNPRHKITKRGQNVTFRCDPISEHNRLYWYRQTLGQGPEFLTYFQNEAQLEKSRLLSDRFSAERPKGSFSTLEIQRTEQGDSAMYLCASSLGQINSPLHFGNGTRLTVT.

The chain is built from TRBV6-5 and TRBJ2-7; 8 bases match TRBD1. The V gene end was trimmed by 7 bases and the J gene end by 4 bases; junction bases not matched to a gene: 3. Per germline, CDR1 MNHEY and CDR2 SVGAGI. The CDR3 totals 12 residues. The CDR3 here is CASNTGGYEQYF. The CDR3, as DNA: TGTGCCAGCAACACAGGGGGGTACGAGCAGTACTTC.

The rearrangement uses TRBV27 and TRBJ1-2; 11 nucleotides agree with TRBD1. CDR1 MNHEY and CDR2 SMNVEV come from the germline V gene (reference sequence). This CDR3 has 15 residues. The V and J ends lost 2 bases and 4 bases, in that order; junction bases with no gene match: 3. CDR3 residues: CASSLIGTGGYGYTF. In DNA, the CDR3 is TGTGCCAGCAGTTTAATTGGGACAGGGGGCTATGGCTACACCTTC.